The clone carrying this TCR beta chain was found a few times. The data stem from a study of early T cells in non-severe SARS-CoV-2 infection. Separate cDNA molecules each had unique molecular identifiers attached to them. TCRdb analysed the 5' RACE reads with MiXCR anew, one entry per CDR3 protein. Seen here are tens of thousands of distinct CDR3 sequences, over 4% observed once, and the top ten hold roughly 5%. Trimming pared 4 bases from V and 2 bases from J, leaving 10 bases between. The length of the CDR3 is 14 residues. CDR1 and CDR2 (germline): MNHNS, SASEGT. Sequencing input: whole blood. The rearrangement uses TRBV6-1 and TRBJ2-3; D tentatively fits TRBD1 or TRBD2 (5 bases each). The sequence derives from an adult who was a healthcare worker with PCR-confirmed SARS-CoV-2 infection or an uninfected control (not recorded which). This CDR3 is CASSGGVNTDTQYF. The CDR3 DNA reads TGTGCCAGCAGTGGAGGGGTCAACACAGATACGCAGTATTTT.